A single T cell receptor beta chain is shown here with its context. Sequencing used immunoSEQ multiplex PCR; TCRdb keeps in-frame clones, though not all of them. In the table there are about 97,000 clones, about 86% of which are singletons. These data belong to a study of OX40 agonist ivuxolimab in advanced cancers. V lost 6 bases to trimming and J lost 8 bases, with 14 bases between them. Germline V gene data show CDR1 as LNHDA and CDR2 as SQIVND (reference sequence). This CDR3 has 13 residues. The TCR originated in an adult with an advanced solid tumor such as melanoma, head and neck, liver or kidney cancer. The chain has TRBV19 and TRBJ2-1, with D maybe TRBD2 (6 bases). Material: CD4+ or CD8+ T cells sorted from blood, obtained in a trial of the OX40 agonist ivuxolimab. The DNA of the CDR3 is TGTGCCAGTAGACCGGGGGTTCGGGATGAGCAGTTCTTC. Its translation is CASRPGVRDEQFF.